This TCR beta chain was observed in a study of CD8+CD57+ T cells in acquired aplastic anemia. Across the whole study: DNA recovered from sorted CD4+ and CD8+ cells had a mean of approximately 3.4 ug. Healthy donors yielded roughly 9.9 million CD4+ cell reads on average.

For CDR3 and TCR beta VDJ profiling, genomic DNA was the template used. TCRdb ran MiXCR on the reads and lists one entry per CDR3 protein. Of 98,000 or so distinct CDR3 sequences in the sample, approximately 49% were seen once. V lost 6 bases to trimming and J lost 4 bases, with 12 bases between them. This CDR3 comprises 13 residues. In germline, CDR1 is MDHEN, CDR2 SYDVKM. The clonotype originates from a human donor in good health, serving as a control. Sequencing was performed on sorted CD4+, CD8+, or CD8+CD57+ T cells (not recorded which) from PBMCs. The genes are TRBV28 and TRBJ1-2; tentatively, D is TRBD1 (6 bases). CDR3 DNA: TGTGCCAGCAGCCCCACGGGGGCCTATGGCTACACCTTC. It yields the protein CASSPTGAYGYTF.